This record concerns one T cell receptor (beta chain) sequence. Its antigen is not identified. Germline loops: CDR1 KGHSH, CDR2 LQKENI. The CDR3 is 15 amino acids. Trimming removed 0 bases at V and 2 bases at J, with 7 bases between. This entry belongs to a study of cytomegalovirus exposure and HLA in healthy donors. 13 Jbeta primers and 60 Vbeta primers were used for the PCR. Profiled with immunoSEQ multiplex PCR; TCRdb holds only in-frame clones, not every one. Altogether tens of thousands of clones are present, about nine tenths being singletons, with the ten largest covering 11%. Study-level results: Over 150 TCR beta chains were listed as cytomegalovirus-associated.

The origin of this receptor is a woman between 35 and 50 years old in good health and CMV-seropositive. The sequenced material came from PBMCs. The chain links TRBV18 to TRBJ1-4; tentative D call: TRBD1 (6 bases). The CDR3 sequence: CASSPPGQTNEKLFF. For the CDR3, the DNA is TGTGCCAGCTCACCACCTGGACAGACTAATGAAAAACTGTTTTTT.